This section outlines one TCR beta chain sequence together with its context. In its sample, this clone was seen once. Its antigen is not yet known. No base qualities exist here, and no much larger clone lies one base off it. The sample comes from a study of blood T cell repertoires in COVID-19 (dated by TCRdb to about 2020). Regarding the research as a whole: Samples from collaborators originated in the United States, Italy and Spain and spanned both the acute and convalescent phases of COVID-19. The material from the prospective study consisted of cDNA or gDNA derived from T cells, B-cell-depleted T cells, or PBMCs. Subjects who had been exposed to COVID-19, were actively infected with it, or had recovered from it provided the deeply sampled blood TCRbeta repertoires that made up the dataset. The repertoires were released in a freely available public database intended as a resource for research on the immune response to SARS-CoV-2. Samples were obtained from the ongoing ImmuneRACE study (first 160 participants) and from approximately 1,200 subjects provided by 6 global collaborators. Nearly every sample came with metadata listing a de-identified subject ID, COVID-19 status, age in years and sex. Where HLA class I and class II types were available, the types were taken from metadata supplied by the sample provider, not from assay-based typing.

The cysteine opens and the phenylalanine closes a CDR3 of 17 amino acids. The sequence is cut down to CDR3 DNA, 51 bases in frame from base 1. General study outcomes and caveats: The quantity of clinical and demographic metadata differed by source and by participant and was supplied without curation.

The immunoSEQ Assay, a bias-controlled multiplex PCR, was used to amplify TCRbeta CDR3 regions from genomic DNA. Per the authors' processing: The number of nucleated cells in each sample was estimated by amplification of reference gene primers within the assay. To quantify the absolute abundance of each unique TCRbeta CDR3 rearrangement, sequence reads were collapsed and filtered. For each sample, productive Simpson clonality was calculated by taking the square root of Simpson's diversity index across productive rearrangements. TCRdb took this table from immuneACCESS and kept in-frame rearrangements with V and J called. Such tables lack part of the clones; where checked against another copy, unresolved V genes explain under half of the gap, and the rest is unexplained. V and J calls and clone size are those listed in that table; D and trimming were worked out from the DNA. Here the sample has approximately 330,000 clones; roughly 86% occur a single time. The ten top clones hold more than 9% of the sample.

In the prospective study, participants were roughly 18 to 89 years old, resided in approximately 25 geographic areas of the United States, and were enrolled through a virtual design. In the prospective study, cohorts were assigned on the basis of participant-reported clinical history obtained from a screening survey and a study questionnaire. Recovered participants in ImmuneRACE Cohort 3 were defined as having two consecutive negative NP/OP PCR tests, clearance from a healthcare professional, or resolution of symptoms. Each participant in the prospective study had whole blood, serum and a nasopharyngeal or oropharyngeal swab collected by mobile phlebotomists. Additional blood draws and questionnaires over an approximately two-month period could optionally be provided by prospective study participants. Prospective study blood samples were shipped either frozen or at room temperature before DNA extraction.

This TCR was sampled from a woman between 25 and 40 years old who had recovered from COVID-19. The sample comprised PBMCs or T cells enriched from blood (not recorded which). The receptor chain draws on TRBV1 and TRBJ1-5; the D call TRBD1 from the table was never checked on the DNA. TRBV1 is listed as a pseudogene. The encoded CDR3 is CTSSHTQVLPGNQPQHF. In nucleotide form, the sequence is TGCACCAGCAGCCACACACAGGTATTACCGGGCAATCAGCCCCAGCATTTT.